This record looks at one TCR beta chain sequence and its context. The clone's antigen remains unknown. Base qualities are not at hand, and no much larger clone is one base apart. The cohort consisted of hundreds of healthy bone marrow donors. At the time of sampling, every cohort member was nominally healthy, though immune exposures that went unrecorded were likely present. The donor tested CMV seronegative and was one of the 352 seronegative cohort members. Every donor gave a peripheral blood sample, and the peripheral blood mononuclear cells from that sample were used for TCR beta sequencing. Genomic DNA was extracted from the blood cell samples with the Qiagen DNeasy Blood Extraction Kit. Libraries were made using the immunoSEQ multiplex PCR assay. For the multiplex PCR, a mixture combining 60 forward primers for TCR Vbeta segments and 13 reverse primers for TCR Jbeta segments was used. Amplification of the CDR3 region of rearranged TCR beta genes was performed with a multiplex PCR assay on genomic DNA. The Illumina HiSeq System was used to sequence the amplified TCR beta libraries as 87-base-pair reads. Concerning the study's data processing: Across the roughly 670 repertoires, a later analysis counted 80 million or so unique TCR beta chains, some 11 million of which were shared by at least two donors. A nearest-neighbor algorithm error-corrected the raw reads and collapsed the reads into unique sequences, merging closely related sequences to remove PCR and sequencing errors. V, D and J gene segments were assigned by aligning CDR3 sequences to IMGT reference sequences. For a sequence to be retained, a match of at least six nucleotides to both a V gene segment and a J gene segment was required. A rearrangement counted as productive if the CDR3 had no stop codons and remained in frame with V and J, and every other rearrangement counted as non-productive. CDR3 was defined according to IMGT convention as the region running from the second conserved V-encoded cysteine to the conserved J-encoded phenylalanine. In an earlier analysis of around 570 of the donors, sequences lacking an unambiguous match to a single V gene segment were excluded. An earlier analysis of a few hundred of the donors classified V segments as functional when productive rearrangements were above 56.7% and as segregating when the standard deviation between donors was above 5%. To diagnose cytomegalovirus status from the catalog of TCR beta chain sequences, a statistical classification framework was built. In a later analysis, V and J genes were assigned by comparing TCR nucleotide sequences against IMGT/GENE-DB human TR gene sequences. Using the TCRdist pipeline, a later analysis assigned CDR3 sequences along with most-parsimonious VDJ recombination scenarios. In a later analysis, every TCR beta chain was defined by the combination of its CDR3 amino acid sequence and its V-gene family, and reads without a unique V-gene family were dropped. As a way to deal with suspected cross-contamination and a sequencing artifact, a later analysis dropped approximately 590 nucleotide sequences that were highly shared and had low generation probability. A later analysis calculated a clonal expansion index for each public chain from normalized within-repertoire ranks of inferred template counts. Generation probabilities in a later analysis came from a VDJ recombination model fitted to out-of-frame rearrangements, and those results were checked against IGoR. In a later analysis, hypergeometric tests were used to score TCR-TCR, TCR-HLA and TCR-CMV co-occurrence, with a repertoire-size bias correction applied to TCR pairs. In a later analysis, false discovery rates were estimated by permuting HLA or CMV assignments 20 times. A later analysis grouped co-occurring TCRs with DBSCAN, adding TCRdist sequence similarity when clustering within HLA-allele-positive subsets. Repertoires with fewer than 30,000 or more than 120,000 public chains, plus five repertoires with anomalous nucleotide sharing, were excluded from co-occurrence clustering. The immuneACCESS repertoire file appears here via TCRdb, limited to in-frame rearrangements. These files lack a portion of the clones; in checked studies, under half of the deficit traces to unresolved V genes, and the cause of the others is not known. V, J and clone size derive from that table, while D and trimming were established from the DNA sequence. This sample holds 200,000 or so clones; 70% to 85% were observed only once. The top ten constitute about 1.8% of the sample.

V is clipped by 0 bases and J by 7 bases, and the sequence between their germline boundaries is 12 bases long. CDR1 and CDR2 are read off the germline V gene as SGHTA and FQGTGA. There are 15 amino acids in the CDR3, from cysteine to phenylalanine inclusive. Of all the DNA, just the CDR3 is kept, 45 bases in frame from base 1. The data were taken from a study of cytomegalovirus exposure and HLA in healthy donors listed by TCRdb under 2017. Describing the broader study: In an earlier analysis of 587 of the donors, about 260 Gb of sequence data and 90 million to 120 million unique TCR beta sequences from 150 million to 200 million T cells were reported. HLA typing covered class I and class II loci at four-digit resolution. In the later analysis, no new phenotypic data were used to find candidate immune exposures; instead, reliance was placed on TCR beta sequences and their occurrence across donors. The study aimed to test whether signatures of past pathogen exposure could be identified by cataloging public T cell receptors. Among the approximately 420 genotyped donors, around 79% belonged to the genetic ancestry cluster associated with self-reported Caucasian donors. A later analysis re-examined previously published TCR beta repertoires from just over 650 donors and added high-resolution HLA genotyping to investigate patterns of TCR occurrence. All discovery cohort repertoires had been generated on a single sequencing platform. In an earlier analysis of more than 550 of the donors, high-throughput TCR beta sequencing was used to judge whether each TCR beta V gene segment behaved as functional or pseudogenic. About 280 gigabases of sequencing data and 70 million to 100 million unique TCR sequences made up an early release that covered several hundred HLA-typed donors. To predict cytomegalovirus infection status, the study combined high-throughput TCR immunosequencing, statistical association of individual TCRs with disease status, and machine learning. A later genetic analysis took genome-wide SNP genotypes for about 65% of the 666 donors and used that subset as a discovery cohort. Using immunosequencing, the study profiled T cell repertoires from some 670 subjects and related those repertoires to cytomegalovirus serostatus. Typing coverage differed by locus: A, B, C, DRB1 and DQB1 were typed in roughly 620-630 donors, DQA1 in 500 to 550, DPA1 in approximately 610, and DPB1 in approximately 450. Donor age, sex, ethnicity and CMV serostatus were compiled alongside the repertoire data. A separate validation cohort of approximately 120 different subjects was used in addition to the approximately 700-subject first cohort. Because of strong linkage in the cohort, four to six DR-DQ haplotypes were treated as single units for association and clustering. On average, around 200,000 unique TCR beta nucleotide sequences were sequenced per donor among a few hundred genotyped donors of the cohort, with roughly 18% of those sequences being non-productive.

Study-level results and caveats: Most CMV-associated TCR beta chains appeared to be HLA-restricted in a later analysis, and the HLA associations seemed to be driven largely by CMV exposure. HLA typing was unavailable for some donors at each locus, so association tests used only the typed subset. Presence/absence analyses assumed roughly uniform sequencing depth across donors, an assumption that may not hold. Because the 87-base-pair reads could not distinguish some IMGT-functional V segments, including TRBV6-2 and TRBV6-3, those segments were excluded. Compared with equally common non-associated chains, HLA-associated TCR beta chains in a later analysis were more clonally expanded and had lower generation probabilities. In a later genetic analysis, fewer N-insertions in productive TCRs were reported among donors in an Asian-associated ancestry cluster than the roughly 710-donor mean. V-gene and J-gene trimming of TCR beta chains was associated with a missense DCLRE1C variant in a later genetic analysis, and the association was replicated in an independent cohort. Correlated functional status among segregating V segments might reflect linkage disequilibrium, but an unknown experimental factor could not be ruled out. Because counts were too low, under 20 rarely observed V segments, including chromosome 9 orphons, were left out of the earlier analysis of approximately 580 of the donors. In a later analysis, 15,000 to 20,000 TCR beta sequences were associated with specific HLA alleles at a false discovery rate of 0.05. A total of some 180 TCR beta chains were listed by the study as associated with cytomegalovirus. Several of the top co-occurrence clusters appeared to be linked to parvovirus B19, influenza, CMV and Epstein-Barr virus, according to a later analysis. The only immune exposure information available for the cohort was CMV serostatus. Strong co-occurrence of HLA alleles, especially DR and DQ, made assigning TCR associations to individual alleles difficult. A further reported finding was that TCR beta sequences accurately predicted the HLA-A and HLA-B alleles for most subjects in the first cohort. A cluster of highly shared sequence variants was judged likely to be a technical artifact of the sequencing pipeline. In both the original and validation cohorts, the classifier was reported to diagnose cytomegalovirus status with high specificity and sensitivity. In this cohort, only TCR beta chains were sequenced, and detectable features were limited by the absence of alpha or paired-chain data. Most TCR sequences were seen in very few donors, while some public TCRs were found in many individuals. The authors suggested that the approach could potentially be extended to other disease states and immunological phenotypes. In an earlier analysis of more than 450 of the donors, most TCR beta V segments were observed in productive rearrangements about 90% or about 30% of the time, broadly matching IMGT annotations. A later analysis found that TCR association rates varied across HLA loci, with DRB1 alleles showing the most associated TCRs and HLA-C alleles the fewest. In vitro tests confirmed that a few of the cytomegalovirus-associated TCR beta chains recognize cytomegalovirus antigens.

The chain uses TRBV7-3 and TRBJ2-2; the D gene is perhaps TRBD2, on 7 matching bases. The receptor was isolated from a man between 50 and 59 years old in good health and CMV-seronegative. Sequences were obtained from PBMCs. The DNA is TGTGCCAGCAGCTTAACAGGGGGGGCTAACGGGGAGCTGTTTTTT. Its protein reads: CASSLTGGANGELFF. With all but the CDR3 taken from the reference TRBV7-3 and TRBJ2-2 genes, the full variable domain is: GAGVSQTPSNKVTEKGKYVELRCDPISGHTALYWYRQSLGQGPEFLIYFQGTGAADDSGLPNDRFFAVRPEGSVSTLKIQRTERGDSAVYLCASSLTGGANGELFFGEGSRLTVL.